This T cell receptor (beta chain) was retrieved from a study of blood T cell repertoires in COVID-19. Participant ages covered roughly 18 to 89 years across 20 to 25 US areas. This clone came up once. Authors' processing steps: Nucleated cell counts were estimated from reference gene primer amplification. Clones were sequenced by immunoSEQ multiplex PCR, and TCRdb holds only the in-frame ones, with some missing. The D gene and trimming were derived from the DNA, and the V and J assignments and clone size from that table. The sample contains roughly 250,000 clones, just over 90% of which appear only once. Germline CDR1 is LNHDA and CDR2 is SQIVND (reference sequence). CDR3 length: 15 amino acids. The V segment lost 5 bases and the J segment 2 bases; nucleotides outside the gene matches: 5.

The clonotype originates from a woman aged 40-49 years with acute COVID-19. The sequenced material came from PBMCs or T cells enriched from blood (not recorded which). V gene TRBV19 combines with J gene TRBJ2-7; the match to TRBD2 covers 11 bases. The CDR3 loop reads CASSPTSGGTYEQYF. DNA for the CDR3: TGTGCCAGTAGTCCCACTAGCGGGGGAACCTACGAGCAGTACTTC. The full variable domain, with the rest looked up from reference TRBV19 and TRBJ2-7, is DGGITQSPKYLFRKEGQNVTLSCEQNLNHDAMYWYRQDPGQGLRLIYYSQIVNDFQKGDIAEGYSVSREKKESFPLTVTSAQKNPTAFYLCASSPTSGGTYEQYFGPGTRLTVT.